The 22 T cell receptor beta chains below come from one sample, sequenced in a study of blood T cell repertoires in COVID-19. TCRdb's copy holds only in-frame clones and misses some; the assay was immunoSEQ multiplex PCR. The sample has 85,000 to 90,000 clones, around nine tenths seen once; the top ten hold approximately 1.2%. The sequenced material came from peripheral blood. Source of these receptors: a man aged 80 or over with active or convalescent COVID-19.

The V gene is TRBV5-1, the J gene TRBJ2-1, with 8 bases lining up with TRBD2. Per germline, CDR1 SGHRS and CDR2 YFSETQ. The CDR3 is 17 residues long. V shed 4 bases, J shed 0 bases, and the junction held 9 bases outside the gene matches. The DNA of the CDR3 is TGCGCCAGCAGCAATTCCAAGCGGGAGAACTCCTACAATGAGCAGTTCTTC. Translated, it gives CASSNSKRENSYNEQFF.

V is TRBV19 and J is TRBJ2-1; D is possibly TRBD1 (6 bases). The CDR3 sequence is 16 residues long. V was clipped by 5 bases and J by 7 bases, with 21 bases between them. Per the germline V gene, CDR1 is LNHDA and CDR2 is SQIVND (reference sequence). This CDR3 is CASSLFPTGIENEQFF. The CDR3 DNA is TGTGCCAGTAGTCTCTTTCCCACAGGGATTGAAAATGAGCAGTTCTTC.

CDR3 nucleotides: TGCGCCAGCAGCCAGGGACTAGCGGGAGAGGTAGAGACCCAGTACTTC. Its translation is CASSQGLAGEVETQYF. The V gene is TRBV4-3, the J gene TRBJ2-5; 14 bases line up with TRBD2. Trimming took 3 bases from V and 4 from J; bases not matched to a gene: 4. Germline CDR1 reads LGHNA; CDR2 reads YSLEER. The CDR3 is made up of 16 amino acids.

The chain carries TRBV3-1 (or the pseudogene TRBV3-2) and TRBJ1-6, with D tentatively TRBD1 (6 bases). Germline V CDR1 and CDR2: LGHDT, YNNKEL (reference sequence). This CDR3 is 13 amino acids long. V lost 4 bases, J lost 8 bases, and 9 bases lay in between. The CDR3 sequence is CASSRGQHSPLHF. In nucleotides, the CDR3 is TGTGCCAGCAGCCGCGGACAGCATTCACCCCTCCACTTT.

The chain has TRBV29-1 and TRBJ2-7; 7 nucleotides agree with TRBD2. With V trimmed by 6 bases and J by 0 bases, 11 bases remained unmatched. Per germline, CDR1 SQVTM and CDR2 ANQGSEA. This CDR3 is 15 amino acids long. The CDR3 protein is CSVSPPGGSSYEQYF. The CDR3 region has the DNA TGCAGCGTCTCACCTCCGGGAGGAAGCTCCTACGAGCAGTACTTC.

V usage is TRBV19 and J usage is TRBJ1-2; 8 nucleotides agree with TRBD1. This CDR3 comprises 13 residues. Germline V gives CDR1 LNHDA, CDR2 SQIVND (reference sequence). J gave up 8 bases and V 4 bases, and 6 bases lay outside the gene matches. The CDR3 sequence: CASSTGGAWGYTF. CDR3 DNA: TGTGCCAGTAGTACAGGGGGCGCTTGGGGCTACACCTTC.

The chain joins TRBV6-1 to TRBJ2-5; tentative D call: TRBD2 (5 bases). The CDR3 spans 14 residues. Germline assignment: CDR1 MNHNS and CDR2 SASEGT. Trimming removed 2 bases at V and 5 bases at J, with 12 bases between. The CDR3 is CASSEFSDRETQYF. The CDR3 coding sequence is TGTGCCAGCAGTGAATTTAGCGACCGGGAGACCCAGTACTTC.

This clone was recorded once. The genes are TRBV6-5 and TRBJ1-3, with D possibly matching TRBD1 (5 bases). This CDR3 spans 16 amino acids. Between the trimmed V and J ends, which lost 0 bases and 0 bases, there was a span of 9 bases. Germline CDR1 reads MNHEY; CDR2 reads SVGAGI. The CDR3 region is CASSYSAGSSGNTIYF. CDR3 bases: TGTGCCAGCAGTTACTCGGCAGGGTCCTCTGGAAACACCATATATTTT.

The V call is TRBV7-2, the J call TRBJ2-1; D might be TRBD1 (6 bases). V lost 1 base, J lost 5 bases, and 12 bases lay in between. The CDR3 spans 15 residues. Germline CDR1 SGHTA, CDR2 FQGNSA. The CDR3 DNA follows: TGTGCCAGCAGCTTAGATTGGGGGCCCAACAATGAGCAGTTCTTC. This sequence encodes CASSLDWGPNNEQFF.

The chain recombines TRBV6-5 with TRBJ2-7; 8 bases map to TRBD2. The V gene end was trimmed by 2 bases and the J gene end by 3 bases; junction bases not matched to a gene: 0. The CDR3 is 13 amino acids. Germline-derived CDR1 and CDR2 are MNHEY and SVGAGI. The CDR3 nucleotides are TGTGCCAGCAGTTACACTAGCGGCTACGAGCAGTACTTC. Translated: CASSYTSGYEQYF.

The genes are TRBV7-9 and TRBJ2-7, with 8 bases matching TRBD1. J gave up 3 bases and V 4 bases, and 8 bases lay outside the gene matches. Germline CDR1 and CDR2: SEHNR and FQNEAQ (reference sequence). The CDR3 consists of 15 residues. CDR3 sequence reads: CASSSGQAQIYEQYF. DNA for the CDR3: TGTGCCAGCAGCTCGGGACAGGCCCAAATCTACGAGCAGTACTTC.

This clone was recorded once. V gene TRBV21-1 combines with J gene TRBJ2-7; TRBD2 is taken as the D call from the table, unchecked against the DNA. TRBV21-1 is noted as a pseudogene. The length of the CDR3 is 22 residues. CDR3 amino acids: CASSRQGAPVSSGRAESYEQYF. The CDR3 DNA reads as TGTGCCAGCAGCAGACAGGGGGCCCCAGTTTCTAGCGGGAGGGCCGAATCGTACGAGCAGTACTTC.

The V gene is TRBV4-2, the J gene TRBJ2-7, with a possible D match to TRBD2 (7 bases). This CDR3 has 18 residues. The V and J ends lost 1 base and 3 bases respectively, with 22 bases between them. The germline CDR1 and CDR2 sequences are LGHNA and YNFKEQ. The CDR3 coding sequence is TGTGCCAGCAGCCAAGGGGGGGGGCAAGCGGGCAGGATCTACGAGCAGTACTTC. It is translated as CASSQGGGQAGRIYEQYF.

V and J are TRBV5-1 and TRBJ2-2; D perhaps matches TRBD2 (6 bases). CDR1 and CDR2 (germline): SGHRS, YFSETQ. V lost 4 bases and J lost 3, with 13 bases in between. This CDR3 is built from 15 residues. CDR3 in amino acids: CASSPGTGDTGELFF. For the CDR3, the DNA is TGCGCCAGCAGCCCCGGGACGGGAGACACCGGGGAGCTGTTTTTT. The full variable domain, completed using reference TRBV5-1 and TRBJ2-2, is KAGVTQTPRYLIKTRGQQVTLSCSPISGHRSVSWYQQTPGQGLQFLFEYFSETQRNKGNFPGRFSGRQFSNSRSEMNVSTLELGDSALYLCASSPGTGDTGELFFGEGSRLTVL.

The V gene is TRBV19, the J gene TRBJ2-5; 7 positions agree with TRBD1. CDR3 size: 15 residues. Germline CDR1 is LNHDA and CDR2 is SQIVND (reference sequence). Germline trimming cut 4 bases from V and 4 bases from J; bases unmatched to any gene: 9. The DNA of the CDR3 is TGTGCCAGTAGTAAAGAGGGGACAGCTTTAGAGACCCAGTACTTC. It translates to CASSKEGTALETQYF.

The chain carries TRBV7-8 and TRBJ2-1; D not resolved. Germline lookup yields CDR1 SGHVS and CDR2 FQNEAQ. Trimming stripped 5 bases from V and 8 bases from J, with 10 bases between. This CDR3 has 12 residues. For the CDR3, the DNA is TGTGCCAGCAGCCTTAGACATGATGAGCAGTTCTTC. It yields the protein CASSLRHDEQFF.

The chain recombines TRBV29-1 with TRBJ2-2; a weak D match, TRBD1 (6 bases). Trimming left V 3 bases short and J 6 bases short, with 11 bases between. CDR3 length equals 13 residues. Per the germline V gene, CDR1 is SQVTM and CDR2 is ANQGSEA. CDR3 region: CSVDRGRAGELFF. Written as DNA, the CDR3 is TGCAGCGTTGATAGGGGGAGAGCCGGGGAGCTGTTTTTT.

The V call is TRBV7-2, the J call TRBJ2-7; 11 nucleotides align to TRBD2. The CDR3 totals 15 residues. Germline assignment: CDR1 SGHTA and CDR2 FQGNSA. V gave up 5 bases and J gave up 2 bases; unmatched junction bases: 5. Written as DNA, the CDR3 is TGTGCCAGCAGCGCCAGGACTAGCGGGCCCTACGAGCAGTACTTC. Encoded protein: CASSARTSGPYEQYF.

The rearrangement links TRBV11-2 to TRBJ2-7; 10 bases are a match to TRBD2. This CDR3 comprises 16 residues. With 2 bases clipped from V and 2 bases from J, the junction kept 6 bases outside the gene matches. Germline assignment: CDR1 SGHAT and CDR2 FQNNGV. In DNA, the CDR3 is TGTGCCAGCAGCTTAAAAGTCAGCGGGAGGGCCTACGAGCAGTACTTC. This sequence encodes CASSLKVSGRAYEQYF. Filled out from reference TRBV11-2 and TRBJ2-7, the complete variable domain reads EAGVAQSPRYKIIEKRQSVAFWCNPISGHATLYWYQQILGQGPKLLIQFQNNGVVDDSQLPKDRFSAERLKGVDSTLKIQPAKLEDSAVYLCASSLKVSGRAYEQYFGPGTRLTVT.

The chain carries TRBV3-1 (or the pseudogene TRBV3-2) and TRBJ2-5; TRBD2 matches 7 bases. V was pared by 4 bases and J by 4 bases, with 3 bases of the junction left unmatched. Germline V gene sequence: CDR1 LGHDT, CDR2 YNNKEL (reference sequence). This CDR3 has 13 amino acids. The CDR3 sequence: CASSPGTTETQYF. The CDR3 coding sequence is TGTGCCAGCAGCCCGGGGACTACAGAGACCCAGTACTTC.

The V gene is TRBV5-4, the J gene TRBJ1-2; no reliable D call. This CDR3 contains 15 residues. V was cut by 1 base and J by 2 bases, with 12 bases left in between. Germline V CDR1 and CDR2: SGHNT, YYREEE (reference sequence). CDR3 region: CASSLPLGANYGYTF. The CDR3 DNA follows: TGTGCCAGCAGCTTGCCCCTGGGAGCCAACTATGGCTACACCTTC.

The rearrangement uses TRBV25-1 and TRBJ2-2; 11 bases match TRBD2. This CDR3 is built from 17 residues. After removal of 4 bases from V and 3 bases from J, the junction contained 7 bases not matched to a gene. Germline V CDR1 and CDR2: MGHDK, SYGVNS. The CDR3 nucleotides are TGTGCCAGCAGTGCAGCTAGCGGGAGGACTCACACCGGGGAGCTGTTTTTT. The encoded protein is CASSAASGRTHTGELFF.